This TCR beta chain derives from a study of beta chain features in type 1 diabetes. Across the whole study: The number of sorted cells examined across all samples was under 130,000,000.

This clone occurred a few times. What it recognizes is unknown. Only one heparinised blood draw was taken per donor, and its volume averaged about 120 mL. Sorting gave populations that all exceeded 95% purity. The study reverse transcribed the entire isolated RNA, so it sequenced expressed TCRB transcripts. The assay was immunoSEQ multiplex PCR, and TCRdb's table has in-frame clones only and misses some. The sample holds about 700,000 clones, about an eighth seen once. Germline V gene data show CDR1 as SGDLS and CDR2 as YYNGEE. The CDR3 runs to 14 residues. V lost 3 bases and J lost 4; bases outside the gene matches: 4. General study findings and limits: TCRB CDR3s were moderately but significantly shorter in Type 1 diabetes patients in all four CD4+ subsets.

The sequenced material came from naive CD4+ T cells from blood. The V and J genes are TRBV9 and TRBJ1-5, with 7 bases matching TRBD1. This clonotype was obtained from a man aged 18 to 29 with type 1 diabetes. The CDR3 is CASSGLQGNQPQHF. As DNA, the CDR3 is TGTGCCAGCAGCGGCTTACAGGGGAATCAGCCCCAGCATTTT.